These T cell receptor beta chains were read from a single sample in a study of cytomegalovirus exposure and HLA in healthy donors. Libraries were prepared by immunoSEQ multiplex PCR; TCRdb keeps only in-frame clonotypes and omits some of them. The table has about 360,000 clones, roughly 88% seen once. What was sequenced was PBMCs. These receptors all come from a young woman in good health and CMV-seronegative. CDR3s include the opening cysteine and the closing phenylalanine or tryptophan. A D gene is named only where the DNA matches it firmly. Some rows mark clone size as missing; the rest say once, few, many or name a class of expanded clone.

TRBJ2-7	TRBD1	.	15	TRBV19	CASSIRGTGPYEQYF	TGTGCCAGTAGTATCAGGGGGACAGGGCCCTACGAGCAGTACTTC
TRBJ2-2	TRBD2	.	15	TRBV10-1	CASSETGLAGGELFF	TGCGCCAGCAGTGAGACTGGACTAGCGGGCGGGGAGCTGTTTTTT
TRBJ1-2	.	once	14	TRBV6-5	CASSYSWLDYGYTF	TGTGCCAGCAGTTACTCGTGGCTTGACTATGGCTACACCTTC
TRBJ1-1	.	.	15	TRBV15	CATSPGGVLNTEAFF	TGTGCCACCAGCCCAGGAGGAGTATTGAACACTGAAGCTTTCTTT
TRBJ1-3	.	few	15	TRBV28	CASSLYRPPGNTIYF	TGTGCCAGCAGTTTGTACAGGCCTCCTGGAAACACCATATATTTT
TRBJ2-3	.	.	13	TRBV19	CASSIYGVDTQYF	TGTGCCAGTAGTATTTACGGGGTAGATACGCAGTATTTT
TRBJ2-5	.	once	16	TRBV6-1	CASSADHGAPGKTQYF	TGTGCCAGCAGTGCAGATCATGGGGCCCCGGGTAAGACCCAGTACTTC
TRBJ2-5	.	.	17	TRBV4-2	CASSQQGRLGEQETQYF	TGTGCCAGCAGCCAGCAGGGGCGACTGGGGGAACAAGAGACCCAGTACTTC
TRBJ1-2	TRBD1	.	15	TRBV4-1	CASSHREETGHGYTF	TGCGCCAGCAGCCACAGAGAGGAGACAGGGCATGGCTACACCTTC
TRBJ1-5	.	.	12	TRBV28	CASSSGPQPQHF	TGTGCCAGCAGTTCCGGTCCTCAGCCCCAGCATTTT
TRBJ1-2	TRBD1	.	17	TRBV2	CASIRWTGPAGNYGYTF	TGTGCCAGCATCCGGTGGACAGGCCCCGCCGGCAACTATGGCTACACCTTC
TRBJ2-7	TRBD1	.	12	TRBV7-2	CAIRTGTGEQYF	TGTGCCATCAGGACAGGGACGGGCGAGCAGTACTTC
TRBJ1-2	.	many	13	TRBV5-1	CASSLEASLGYTF	TGCGCCAGCAGCTTGGAAGCCTCCCTGGGCTACACCTTC
TRBJ2-7	TRBD1	.	11	TRBV7-8	CASSRTQGMYF	TGTGCCAGCAGCCGAACACAGGGGATGTACTTC
TRBJ1-1	.	.	15	TRBV30	CAWSPPTVLNTEAFF	TGTGCCTGGAGCCCTCCGACAGTACTGAACACTGAAGCTTTCTTT
TRBJ1-3	.	.	16	TRBV7-6	CASSLAIRGSGNTIYF	TGTGCCAGCAGCTTAGCCATCAGGGGCTCTGGAAACACCATATATTTT
TRBJ1-1	TRBD1	.	15	TRBV7-3	CASSLTGTGMTEAFF	TGTGCCAGCAGCCTCACCGGGACAGGGATGACTGAAGCTTTCTTT
TRBJ1-2	TRBD1	once	15	TRBV27	CASSTGTAYPYGYTF	TGTGCCAGCAGTACCGGGACAGCTTACCCCTATGGCTACACCTTC
TRBJ1-1	.	.	16	TRBV11-2	CASSLKGLASNTEAFF	TGTGCCAGCAGCTTAAAGGGACTGGCGTCGAACACTGAAGCTTTCTTT
TRBJ1-5	.	.	14	TRBV27	CASSLEHSNQPQHF	TGTGCCAGCAGTTTAGAACATAGCAATCAGCCCCAGCATTTT
TRBJ2-6	TRBD2	once	19	TRBV9	CASSVAMGGKQSGANVLTF	TGTGCCAGCAGCGTAGCTATGGGGGGGAAACAATCTGGGGCCAACGTCCTGACTTTC
TRBJ2-7	TRBD1	few	15	TRBV28	CASSGSGTGDHEQYF	TGTGCCAGCAGTGGCTCCGGGACAGGGGACCACGAGCAGTACTTC
TRBJ2-5	TRBD2	few	19	TRBV28	CASSLRASGRASVQETQYF	TGTGCCAGCAGTTTAAGGGCCAGCGGGAGGGCCTCGGTCCAAGAGACCCAGTACTTC
TRBJ2-1	TRBD2	.	16	TRBV19	CASSIPQTSGRDEQFF	TGTGCCAGTAGTATCCCCCAGACTAGCGGGAGAGATGAGCAGTTCTTC
TRBJ2-7	.	.	12	TRBV2	CASRDSSYEQYF	TGTGCCAGCAGGGACAGCTCCTACGAGCAGTACTTC
TRBJ2-4	.	.	11	TRBV30	CAWSQSDIQYF	TGTGCCTGGAGTCAGTCAGACATTCAGTACTTC
TRBJ1-3	.	.	16	TRBV15	CATSGPRVGRGNTIYF	TGTGCCACCAGCGGCCCCAGGGTTGGACGGGGAAACACCATATATTTT
TRBJ2-5	TRBD2	.	15	TRBV5-1	CASSFIGAGRETQYF	TGCGCCAGCAGCTTCATTGGAGCCGGGAGGGAGACCCAGTACTTC
TRBJ2-7	.	few	12	TRBV30	CAWKGGSYEQYF	TGTGCCTGGAAAGGCGGGTCCTACGAGCAGTACTTC
TRBJ2-3	.	once	15	TRBV6-1	CASHSPGARLGTQYF	TGTGCCAGCCATAGCCCAGGGGCGCGGTTGGGTACGCAGTATTTT
TRBJ2-7	.	.	20	TRBV7-6	CASSLALGEVGRGLPIEQYF	TGTGCCAGCAGCTTAGCCCTGGGAGAAGTCGGCCGTGGCTTGCCAATCGAGCAGTACTTC
TRBJ2-2	.	.	15	TRBV6-5	CASSYWASNTGELFF	TGTGCCAGCAGTTACTGGGCCTCCAACACCGGGGAGCTGTTTTTT
TRBJ1-1	.	once	14	TRBV18	CASSPPEGRTEAFF	TGTGCCAGCTCACCGCCGGAGGGGAGGACTGAAGCTTTCTTT
TRBJ1-2	TRBD1	.	14	TRBV28	CASSSLTGGYGYTF	TGTGCCAGCAGTTCGCTGACAGGGGGATATGGCTACACCTTC
TRBJ1-5	.	.	13	TRBV6-5	CASSQDRNQPQHF	TGTGCCAGCAGCCAGGACAGAAATCAGCCCCAGCATTTT
TRBJ2-2	.	.	15	TRBV19	CASSLGYANTGELFF	TGTGCCAGTAGTCTGGGCTACGCGAACACCGGGGAGCTGTTTTTT
TRBJ2-5	.	.	16	TRBV27	CASSLRARGYQETQYF	TGTGCCAGCAGTTTAAGGGCCAGGGGATACCAAGAGACCCAGTACTTC
TRBJ1-5	.	once	16	TRBV28	CASSPAAQDSNQPQHF	TGTGCCAGCAGTCCCGCCGCACAGGACAGCAATCAGCCCCAGCATTTT
TRBJ2-7	.	once	14	TRBV6-6	CASSYGGVSYEQYF	TGTGCCAGCAGTTACGGCGGGGTATCCTACGAGCAGTACTTC
TRBJ1-6	.	.	18	TRBV6-1	CASSEAIILQFDNSPLHF	TGTGCCAGCAGTGAAGCGATTATCCTGCAGTTCGATAATTCACCCCTCCACTTT
TRBJ2-1	TRBD1	.	18	TRBV4-2	CASSQFPAGTGTNNEQFF	TGTGCCAGCAGCCAATTCCCCGCTGGGACAGGGACTAACAATGAGCAGTTCTTC
TRBJ2-2	TRBD1	few	15	TRBV27	CATRHRGANTGELFF	TGTGCCACCCGTCACAGGGGGGCGAACACCGGGGAGCTGTTTTTT
TRBJ1-5	.	.	15	TRBV6-5	CASSYSGGAGQPQHF	TGTGCCAGCAGTTACTCGGGGGGGGCTGGTCAGCCCCAGCATTTT